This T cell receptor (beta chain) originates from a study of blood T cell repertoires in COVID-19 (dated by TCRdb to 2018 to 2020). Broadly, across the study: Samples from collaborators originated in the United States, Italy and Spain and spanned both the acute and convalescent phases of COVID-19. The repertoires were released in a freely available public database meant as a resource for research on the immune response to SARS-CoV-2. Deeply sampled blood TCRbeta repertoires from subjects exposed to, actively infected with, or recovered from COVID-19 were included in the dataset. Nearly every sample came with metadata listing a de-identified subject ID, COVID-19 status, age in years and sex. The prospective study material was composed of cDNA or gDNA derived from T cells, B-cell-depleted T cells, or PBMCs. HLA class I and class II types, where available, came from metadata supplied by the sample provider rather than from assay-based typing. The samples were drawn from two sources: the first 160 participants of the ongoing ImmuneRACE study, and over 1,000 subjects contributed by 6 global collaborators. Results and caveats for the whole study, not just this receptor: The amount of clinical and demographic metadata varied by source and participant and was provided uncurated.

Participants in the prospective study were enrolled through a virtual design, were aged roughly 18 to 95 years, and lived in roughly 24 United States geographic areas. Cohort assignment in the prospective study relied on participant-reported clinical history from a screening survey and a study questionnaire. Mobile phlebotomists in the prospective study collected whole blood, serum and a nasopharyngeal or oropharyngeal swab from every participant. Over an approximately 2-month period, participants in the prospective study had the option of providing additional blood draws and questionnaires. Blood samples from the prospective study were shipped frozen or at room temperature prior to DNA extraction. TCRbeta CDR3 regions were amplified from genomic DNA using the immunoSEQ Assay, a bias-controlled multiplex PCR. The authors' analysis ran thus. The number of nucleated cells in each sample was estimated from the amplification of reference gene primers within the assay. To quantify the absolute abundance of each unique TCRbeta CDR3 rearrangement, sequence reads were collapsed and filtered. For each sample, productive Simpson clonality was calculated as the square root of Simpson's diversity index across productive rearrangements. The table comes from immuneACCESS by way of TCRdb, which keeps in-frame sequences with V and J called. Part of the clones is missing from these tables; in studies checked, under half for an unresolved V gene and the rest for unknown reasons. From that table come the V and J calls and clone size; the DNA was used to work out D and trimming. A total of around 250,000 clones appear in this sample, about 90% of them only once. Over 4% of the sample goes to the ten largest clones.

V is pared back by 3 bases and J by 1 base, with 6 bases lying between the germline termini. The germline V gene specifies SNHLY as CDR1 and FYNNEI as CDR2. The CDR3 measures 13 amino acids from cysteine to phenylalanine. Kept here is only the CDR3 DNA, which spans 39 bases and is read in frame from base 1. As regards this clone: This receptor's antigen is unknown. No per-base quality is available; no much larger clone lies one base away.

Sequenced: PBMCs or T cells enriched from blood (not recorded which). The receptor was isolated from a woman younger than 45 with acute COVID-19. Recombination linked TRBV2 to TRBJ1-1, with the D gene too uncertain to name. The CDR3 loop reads CASSEMANTEAFF. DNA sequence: TGTGCCAGCAGTGAGATGGCGAACACTGAAGCTTTCTTT. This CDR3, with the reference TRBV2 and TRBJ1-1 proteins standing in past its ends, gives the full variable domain EPEVTQTPSHQVTQMGQEVILRCVPISNHLYFYWYRQILGQKVEFLVSFYNNEISEKSEIFDDQFSVERPDGSNFTLKIRSTKLEDSAMYFCASSEMANTEAFFGQGTRLTVV.